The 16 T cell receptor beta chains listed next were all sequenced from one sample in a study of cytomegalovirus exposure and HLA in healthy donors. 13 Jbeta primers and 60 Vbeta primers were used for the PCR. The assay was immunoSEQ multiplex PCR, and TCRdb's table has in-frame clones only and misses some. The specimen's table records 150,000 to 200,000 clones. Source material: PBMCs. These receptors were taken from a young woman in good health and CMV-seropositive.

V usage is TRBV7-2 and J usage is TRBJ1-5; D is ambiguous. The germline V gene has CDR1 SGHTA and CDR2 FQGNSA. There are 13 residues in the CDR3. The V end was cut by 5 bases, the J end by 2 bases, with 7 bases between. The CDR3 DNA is TGTGCCAGCAGCCTTCCGGGCAATCAGCCCCAGCATTTT. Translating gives CASSLPGNQPQHF.

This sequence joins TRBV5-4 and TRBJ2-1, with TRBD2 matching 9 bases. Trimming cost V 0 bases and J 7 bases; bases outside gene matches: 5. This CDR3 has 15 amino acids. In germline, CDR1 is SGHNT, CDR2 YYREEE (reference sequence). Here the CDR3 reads CASSLEGGRGNEQFF. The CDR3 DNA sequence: TGTGCCAGCAGCTTGGAGGGCGGGAGGGGGAATGAGCAGTTCTTC.

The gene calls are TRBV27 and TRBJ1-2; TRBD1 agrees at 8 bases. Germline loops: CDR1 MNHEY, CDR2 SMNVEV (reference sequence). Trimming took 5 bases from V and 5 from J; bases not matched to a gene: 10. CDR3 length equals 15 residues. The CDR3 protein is CASSGTGVGEYGYTF. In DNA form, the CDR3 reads TGTGCCAGCAGTGGGACAGGAGTAGGGGAATATGGCTACACCTTC.

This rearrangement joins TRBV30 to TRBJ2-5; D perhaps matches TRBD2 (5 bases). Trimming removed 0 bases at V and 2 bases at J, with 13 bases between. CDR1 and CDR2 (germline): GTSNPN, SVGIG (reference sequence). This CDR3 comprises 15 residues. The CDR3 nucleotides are TGTGCCTGGAGTGTAGAATGGACTTCGCAAGAGACCCAGTACTTC. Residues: CAWSVEWTSQETQYF.

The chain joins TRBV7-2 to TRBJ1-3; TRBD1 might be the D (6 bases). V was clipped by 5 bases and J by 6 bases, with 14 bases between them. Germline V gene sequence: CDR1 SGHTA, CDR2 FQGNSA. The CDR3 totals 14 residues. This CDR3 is CASSQDRPPNTIYF. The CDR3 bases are TGTGCCAGCAGCCAGGACAGACCACCAAACACCATATATTTT.

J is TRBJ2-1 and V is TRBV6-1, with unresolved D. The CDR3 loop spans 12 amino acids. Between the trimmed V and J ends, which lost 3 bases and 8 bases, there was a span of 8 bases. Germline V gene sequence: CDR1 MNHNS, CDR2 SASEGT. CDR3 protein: CASSEPGYEQFF. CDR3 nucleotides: TGTGCCAGCAGTGAGCCAGGATATGAGCAGTTCTTC.

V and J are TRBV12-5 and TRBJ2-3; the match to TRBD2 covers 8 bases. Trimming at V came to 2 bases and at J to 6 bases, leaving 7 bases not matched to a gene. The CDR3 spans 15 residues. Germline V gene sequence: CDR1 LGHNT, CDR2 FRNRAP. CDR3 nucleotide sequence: TGTGCTAGTGGTTTGAGGGGACTAGATTCGGATACGCAGTATTTT. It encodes CASGLRGLDSDTQYF.

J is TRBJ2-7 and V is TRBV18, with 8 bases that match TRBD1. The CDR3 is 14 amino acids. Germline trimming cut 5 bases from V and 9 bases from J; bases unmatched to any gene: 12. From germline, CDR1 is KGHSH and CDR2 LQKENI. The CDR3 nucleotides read TGTGCCAGCTCATCATTGGACAGGGTGGAGGGGCAGTACTTC. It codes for CASSSLDRVEGQYF.

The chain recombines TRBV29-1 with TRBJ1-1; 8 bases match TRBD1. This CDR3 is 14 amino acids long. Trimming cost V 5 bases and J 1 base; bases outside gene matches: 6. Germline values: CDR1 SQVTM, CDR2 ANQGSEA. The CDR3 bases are TGCAGCGTTCCCTGGACAGGGAAGAACACTGAAGCTTTCTTT. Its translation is CSVPWTGKNTEAFF.

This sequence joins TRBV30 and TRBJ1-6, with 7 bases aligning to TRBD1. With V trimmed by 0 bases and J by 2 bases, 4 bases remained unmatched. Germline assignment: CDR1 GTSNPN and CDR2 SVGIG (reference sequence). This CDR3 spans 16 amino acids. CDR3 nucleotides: TGTGCCTGGAGTGTACTGGACAGGACCTATAATTCACCCCTCCACTTT. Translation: CAWSVLDRTYNSPLHF.

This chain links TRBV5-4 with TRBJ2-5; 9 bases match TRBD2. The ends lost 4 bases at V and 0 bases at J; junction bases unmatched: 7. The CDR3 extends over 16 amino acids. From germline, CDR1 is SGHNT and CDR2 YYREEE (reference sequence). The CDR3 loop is CASSRKREAYQETQYF. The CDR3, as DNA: TGTGCCAGCAGCCGAAAGCGGGAGGCTTACCAAGAGACCCAGTACTTC. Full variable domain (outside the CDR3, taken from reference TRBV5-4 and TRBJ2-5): ETGVTQSPTHLIKTRGQQVTLRCSSQSGHNTVSWYQQALGQGPQFIFQYYREEENGRGNFPPRFSGLQFPNYSSELNVNALELDDSALYLCASSRKREAYQETQYFGPGTRLLVL.

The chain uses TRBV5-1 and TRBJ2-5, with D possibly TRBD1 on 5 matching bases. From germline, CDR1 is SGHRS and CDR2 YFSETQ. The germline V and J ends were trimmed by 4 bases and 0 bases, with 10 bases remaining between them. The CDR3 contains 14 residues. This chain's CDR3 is CASSPGHNQETQYF. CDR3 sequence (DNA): TGCGCCAGCAGCCCCGGACACAACCAAGAGACCCAGTACTTC.

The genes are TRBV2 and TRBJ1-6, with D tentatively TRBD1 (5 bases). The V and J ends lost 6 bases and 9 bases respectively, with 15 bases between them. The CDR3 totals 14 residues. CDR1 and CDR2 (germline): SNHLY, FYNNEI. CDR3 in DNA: TGTGCCAGCAGCTGGGCAGGGACTAGTTCACCCCTCCACTTT. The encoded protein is CASSWAGTSSPLHF.

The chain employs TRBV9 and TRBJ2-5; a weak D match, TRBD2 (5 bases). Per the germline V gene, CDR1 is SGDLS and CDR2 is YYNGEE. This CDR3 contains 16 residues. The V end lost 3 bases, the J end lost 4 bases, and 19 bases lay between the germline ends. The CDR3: CASSASRGLVGETQYF. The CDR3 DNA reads TGTGCCAGCAGCGCGAGCCGAGGACTCGTCGGAGAGACCCAGTACTTC.

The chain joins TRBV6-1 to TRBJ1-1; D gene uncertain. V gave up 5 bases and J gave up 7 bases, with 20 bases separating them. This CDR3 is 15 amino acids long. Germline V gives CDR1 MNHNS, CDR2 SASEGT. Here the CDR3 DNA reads TGTGCCAGCAGTCCTCACAGCGGTGGATACGATGAAGCTTTCTTT. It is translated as CASSPHSGGYDEAFF.

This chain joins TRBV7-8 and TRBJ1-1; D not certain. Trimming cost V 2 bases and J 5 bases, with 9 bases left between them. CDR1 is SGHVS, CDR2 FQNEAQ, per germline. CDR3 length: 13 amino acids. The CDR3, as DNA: TGTGCCAGCAGCTTAAGGTGGGAGACTGAAGCTTTCTTT. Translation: CASSLRWETEAFF.